One and the same sample provided the 32 T cell receptor beta chains below, sequenced in a study of T cells after yellow fever vaccination. Using its own MiXCR run on the 5' RACE reads, TCRdb lists one record per CDR3 protein. The table has just under 30,000 distinct CDR3 sequences, about 5% seen once; the top ten hold over 40%. This specimen was CD8+ T cells sorted from PBMCs, taken 10 days after the yellow fever booster vaccination. These receptors originate from a man under 40 who received the YFV17D yellow fever vaccine.

This clonotype was picked up many times. The chain uses TRBV7-3 and TRBJ2-5, with a tentative D call TRBD1 (5 bases). CDR3 length: 13 amino acids. Germline loops: CDR1 SGHTA, CDR2 FQGTGA. The V end was cut by 2 bases, the J end by 5 bases, with 9 bases between. CDR3 nucleotide sequence: TGTGCCAGCAGCTTACAGGGCTGGGAGACCCAGTACTTC. This sequence encodes CASSLQGWETQYF.

This clonotype appeared many times. The CDR3, as DNA: TGTGCCAGCAGCTTAGATCAATGGGGGACCGACTCCTACGAGCAGTACTTC. Amino acid sequence: CASSLDQWGTDSYEQYF. The chain combines TRBV11-2 with TRBJ2-7; tentatively, D is TRBD1 or TRBD2 (5 bases each). This CDR3 comprises 17 residues. With 0 bases removed from V and 0 bases from J, the gap between germline ends came to 15 bases. Germline CDR1 SGHAT, CDR2 FQNNGV. Full variable domain (rest looked up from reference TRBV11-2 and TRBJ2-7): EAGVAQSPRYKIIEKRQSVAFWCNPISGHATLYWYQQILGQGPKLLIQFQNNGVVDDSQLPKDRFSAERLKGVDSTLKIQPAKLEDSAVYLCASSLDQWGTDSYEQYFGPGTRLTVT.

This clonotype was seen at least ten times. V is TRBV29-1 and J is TRBJ1-2; 8 bases are a match to TRBD1. Germline V gene lookup returns CDR1 SQVTM and CDR2 ANQGSEA. Losses at the gene ends were 7 bases for V and 4 bases for J; bases not matched to a gene: 2. CDR3 size: 11 residues. The CDR3 DNA is TGCAGCGGGCAGGGGGCCTATGGCTACACCTTC. Translated: CSGQGAYGYTF.

This clonotype has at least ten counts. The J gene is TRBJ1-1, the V gene TRBV7-6, with 7 bases fitting TRBD1. V dropped 1 base and J dropped 6; count of bases not matched to a gene: 11. This CDR3 region has 16 residues. CDR1 is SGHVS, CDR2 FNYEAQ, per germline. The CDR3 is CASSLVVGQPRAEAFF. CDR3 DNA sequence: TGTGCCAGCAGCTTAGTCGTGGGACAGCCTAGGGCTGAAGCTTTCTTT.

This clonotype was observed at least ten times. The chain links TRBV29-1 to TRBJ2-1, with D unclear. The germline V and J ends were trimmed by 3 bases and 3 bases, with 6 bases remaining between them. This CDR3 region has 12 residues. CDR1 is SQVTM and CDR2 is ANQGSEA in the germline V gene. CDR3 sequence reads: CSVEICYNEQFF. The CDR3 DNA reads as TGCAGCGTTGAGATATGCTACAATGAGCAGTTCTTC.

A word on this clonotype: A single base separates this from a much larger clone, so it may be a read error. CDR3 residues: CSVVNRGRDEQYF. CDR3 sequence (DNA): TGCAGCGTTGTTAACAGGGGGAGGGACGAGCAGTACTTC. This rearrangement joins TRBV29-1 to TRBJ2-7; D is possibly TRBD1 (8 bases). Germline lookup yields CDR1 SQVTM and CDR2 ANQGSEA. This CDR3 is built from 13 residues. V lost 4 bases to trimming and J lost 5 bases, with 15 bases between them.

This clonotype was observed at least ten times. The chain links TRBV27 to TRBJ2-7; unclear D gene. Trimming took 5 bases from V and 0 from J, leaving 11 bases between them. The CDR3 spans 14 residues. Germline values: CDR1 MNHEY, CDR2 SMNVEV (reference sequence). CDR3 bases: TGTGCCAGCAGTCCCCCAGGAAACTCCTACGAGCAGTACTTC. This codes for CASSPPGNSYEQYF.

This clonotype came up many times. The chain is built from TRBV6-5 and TRBJ2-7; 8 bases align to TRBD1. Germline CDR1 and CDR2: MNHEY and SVGAGI. The CDR3 has 16 amino acids. V was pared by 0 bases and J by 3 bases, with 7 bases of the junction left unmatched. The CDR3 sequence is CASSYSRAGGFYEQYF. The CDR3 DNA reads TGTGCCAGCAGTTACTCGAGAGCAGGGGGCTTCTACGAGCAGTACTTC.

This clonotype was seen ten or more times. The chain combines TRBV7-2 with TRBJ2-1, with 7 bases lining up with TRBD2. The CDR3 contains 18 residues. CDR1 SGHTA and CDR2 FQGNSA come from the germline V gene. V lost 5 bases to trimming and J lost 0 bases; unmatched junction nucleotides: 13. The CDR3 reads CASSIQWEGGPSYNEQFF. The DNA for the CDR3 is TGTGCCAGCAGCATCCAGTGGGAGGGAGGGCCCTCCTACAATGAGCAGTTCTTC.

This clonotype was counted at least ten times. This rearrangement joins TRBV4-1 to TRBJ2-5; D is undetermined. This CDR3 spans 15 amino acids. Trimming took off 0 bases at V and 7 bases at J, with 15 bases between the two ends. Germline CDR1 and CDR2: MGHRA and YSYEKL. The CDR3 is CASSQDTSRPGTQYF. The CDR3, as DNA: TGCGCCAGCAGCCAAGATACATCCCGACCAGGGACCCAGTACTTC.

In this sample, this clonotype turned up many times. The CDR3 bases are TGTGCCATCAGTGAGTCCTACGCGGAGCAGTACTTC. It codes for CAISESYAEQYF. This sequence joins TRBV10-3 and TRBJ2-7; D unclear. The CDR3 loop spans 12 amino acids. Germline values: CDR1 ENHRY, CDR2 SYGVKD. V lost 0 bases and J lost 7, with 7 bases in between.

The table lists this clonotype with a few counts. A read error may account for a junction end that differs from germline. The chain joins TRBV7-3 to TRBJ2-6, with TRBD2 identical over 16 bases. CDR1 and CDR2 from the germline V gene are SGHTA and FQGTGA. The CDR3 is 22 residues long. DNA for the CDR3: TGTGCCAGCTGCTTAACGTTAACGGGACTAGCGGGAGGGCCAGGTGGGGCCAACGTCCTGACTTTC. It encodes CASCLTLTGLAGGPGGANVLTF.

This clonotype came up many times. The gene calls are TRBV12-3 or TRBV12-4 and TRBJ2-7; 9 nucleotides line up with TRBD1. Trimming cost V 6 bases and J 5 bases; bases outside gene matches: 2. The CDR3 length is 12 residues. The CDR3 is CASRTGGDEQYF. CDR3 coding DNA: TGTGCCAGCAGGACAGGGGGGGACGAGCAGTACTTC.

This clonotype was recorded at least ten times. J is TRBJ2-1 and V is TRBV12-3 or TRBV12-4; a weak D match, TRBD2 (6 bases). The CDR3 contains 16 residues. With 7 bases removed from V and 4 bases from J, the gap between germline ends came to 20 bases. CDR3 in DNA: TGTGCCAGCACGTCATTAGGCGGGGTAGTTTACAATGAGCAGTTCTTC. Its translation is CASTSLGGVVYNEQFF.

This clonotype showed up many times. The chain is built from TRBV5-1 and TRBJ2-1; TRBD2 is a possible D gene (5 bases). The V and J ends lost 3 bases and 7 bases respectively, with 17 bases between them. The CDR3 is made up of 15 amino acids. Germline CDR1 and CDR2: SGHRS and YFSETQ. CDR3 in amino acids: CASSSASGIGNEQFF. CDR3 DNA sequence: TGCGCCAGCAGCTCTGCCTCGGGAATTGGGAATGAGCAGTTCTTC.

This clonotype was detected ten times or more. This chain connects TRBV12-3 or TRBV12-4 to TRBJ2-5; D possibly corresponds to TRBD2 (5 bases). The V gene lost 7 bases and the J gene lost 5 bases, with 14 bases spanning the gap. This CDR3 comprises 13 residues. The CDR3 sequence: CASTDSVMETQYF. The CDR3 DNA sequence: TGTGCCAGCACTGATAGCGTAATGGAGACCCAGTACTTC.

At least ten counts were recorded for this clonotype. The V and J genes are TRBV4-2 and TRBJ1-4; D might be TRBD1 (5 bases). The V end was cut by 0 bases, the J end by 8 bases, with 13 bases between. The CDR3 consists of 15 residues. Germline V gene data show CDR1 as LGHNA and CDR2 as YNFKEQ. The CDR3 loop is CASSQDPGDEEKLFF. The CDR3, as DNA: TGTGCCAGCAGCCAAGACCCCGGGGACGAGGAAAAACTGTTTTTT.

This clonotype was recorded many times. The chain is built from TRBV5-3 and TRBJ2-4, with a possible D match to TRBD1 (6 bases). Being an ORF, TRBV5-3 has a function that is uncertain. The germline V and J ends were trimmed by 0 bases and 3 bases, with 7 bases remaining between them. This CDR3 spans 14 amino acids. CDR3 sequence (DNA): TGTGCCAGAAGCTTGGGGGGGCGCAAAAACATTCAGTACTTC. Its translation: CARSLGGRKNIQYF.

At least ten counts were recorded for this clonotype. This rearrangement joins TRBV4-3 to TRBJ2-1; TRBD2 matches 15 bases. V gave up 0 bases and J gave up 7 bases; unmatched junction bases: 10. The CDR3 is made up of 19 amino acids. Germline values: CDR1 LGHNA, CDR2 YSLEER. The CDR3 here is CASSQDPGLAGGPGNEQFF. The DNA of the CDR3 is TGCGCCAGCAGCCAAGATCCAGGACTAGCGGGAGGGCCGGGTAATGAGCAGTTCTTC.

This clonotype was observed many times. The J gene is TRBJ2-2, the V gene TRBV4-3; D may match TRBD1 or TRBD2 (6 bases each). With 0 bases removed from V and 5 bases from J, the gap between germline ends came to 19 bases. Germline V gene data show CDR1 as LGHNA and CDR2 as YSLEER. The CDR3 is 18 residues long. The CDR3 protein is CASSQDLTSIGQTGELFF. The CDR3 region has the DNA TGCGCCAGCAGCCAAGATTTAACTAGCATAGGACAGACCGGGGAGCTGTTTTTT.

This clonotype was recorded many times. CDR3 DNA sequence: TGTGCCAGCAGTTTAAAGGGACTAGCGGGAGTGAACACCGGGGAGCTGTTTTTT. Amino acids: CASSLKGLAGVNTGELFF. This sequence joins TRBV12-3 or TRBV12-4 and TRBJ2-2, with TRBD2 matching over 14 bases. The V gene end was trimmed by 2 bases and the J gene end by 1 base; junction bases not matched to a gene: 3. The CDR3 sequence is 18 residues long.

This clonotype was counted many times. This chain uses TRBV20-1 with TRBJ2-7; TRBD2 matches at 7 bases. The trim removed 0 bases at V and 2 bases at J, leaving 4 bases unmatched. Germline V gene sequence: CDR1 DFQATT, CDR2 SNEGSKA (reference sequence). The CDR3 length is 14 residues. DNA for the CDR3: TGCAGTGCTAGAGAGGAGAGCGGGGCCTACGAGCAGTACTTC. Amino acids: CSAREESGAYEQYF.

Many counts were recorded for this clonotype. J is TRBJ2-7 and V is TRBV27; TRBD2 matches at 13 bases. V was clipped by 7 bases and J by 0 bases; unmatched bases: 12. This CDR3 has 18 amino acids. The germline V gene encodes CDR1 MNHEY and CDR2 SMNVEV (reference sequence). The CDR3: CASTPLPGTSGISYEQYF. The CDR3 DNA follows: TGTGCCAGCACCCCACTGCCCGGGACTAGCGGGATCTCCTACGAGCAGTACTTC.

This clonotype has ten or more counts. The rearrangement uses TRBV7-9 and TRBJ2-3; no definite D call. The CDR3 length is 15 residues. Deletions cut 5 bases from V and 0 bases from J, with 12 bases between. CDR1 is SEHNR and CDR2 is FQNEAQ in the germline V gene (reference sequence). The chain's CDR3 is CASSSRFSSTDTQYF. The CDR3 DNA is TGTGCCAGCAGCAGCAGGTTTTCTAGCACAGATACGCAGTATTTT.

Many counts were recorded for this clonotype. J is TRBJ2-7 and V is TRBV5-1; D possibly corresponds to TRBD2 (5 bases). Germline V gene sequence: CDR1 SGHRS, CDR2 YFSETQ. The CDR3 has 11 amino acids. V was cut by 5 bases and J by 7 bases, with 10 bases left in between. CDR3 sequence (DNA): TGCGCCAGCAGGGCTAGCAAAGAGCAGTACTTC. Its translation is CASRASKEQYF.

This clonotype came up many times. The V and J genes are TRBV12-3 or TRBV12-4 and TRBJ2-5, with TRBD2 matching over 9 bases. J lost 0 bases, V lost 4 bases, and 3 bases had no gene match. The CDR3 sequence is 15 residues long. In DNA form, the CDR3 reads TGTGCCAGCAGTTCAAGCGGGAGGAACCAAGAGACCCAGTACTTC. Amino acid sequence: CASSSSGRNQETQYF.

The chain carries TRBV5-5 and TRBJ2-5; 11 nucleotides match TRBD2. The CDR3 has 15 amino acids. V lost 2 bases and J lost 4; bases outside the gene matches: 4. Per the germline V gene, CDR1 is SGHKS and CDR2 is YYEKEE (reference sequence). CDR3 residues: CASSLGTSGLETQYF. DNA for the CDR3: TGTGCCAGCAGCTTAGGGACTAGCGGTTTAGAGACCCAGTACTTC.

This clonotype was recorded at least ten times. V is TRBV2 and J is TRBJ1-2, with D perhaps matching TRBD1 (5 bases). V lost 11 bases, J lost 8 bases, and 9 bases lay in between. This CDR3 region has 9 residues. CDR1 is SNHLY and CDR2 is FYNNEI in the germline V gene. The CDR3 loop is CAVGTGYTF. Here the CDR3 DNA reads TGTGCCGTAGGGACGGGCTACACCTTC.

This clonotype has a count of ten or more. CDR3 residues: CASSFDPSNEQFF. The CDR3 DNA reads as TGTGCCAGCAGTTTTGACCCATCCAATGAGCAGTTCTTC. The chain has TRBV27 and TRBJ2-1; D is unresolved. The CDR3 is made up of 13 amino acids. The V end was cut by 3 bases, the J end by 6 bases, with 9 bases between. Germline V gives CDR1 MNHEY, CDR2 SMNVEV (reference sequence).

In its sample, this clonotype was seen many times. The chain is built from TRBV4-2 and TRBJ1-1; D gene uncertain. The germline V gene encodes CDR1 LGHNA and CDR2 YNFKEQ. Trimming removed 0 bases at V and 8 bases at J, with 7 bases between. CDR3 size: 12 residues. The CDR3 region is CASSQDALEAFF. The CDR3 region has the DNA TGTGCCAGCAGCCAAGATGCCCTGGAAGCTTTCTTT.

This clonotype has ten or more counts. The gene calls are TRBV19 and TRBJ2-1; 7 nucleotides match TRBD1. V was pared by 8 bases and J by 4 bases, with 14 bases of the junction left unmatched. Germline V CDR1 and CDR2: LNHDA, SQIVND (reference sequence). The CDR3 contains 16 residues. The DNA for the CDR3 is TGTGCCAGTGAGAATTTAGCCCCGACAGGGTACAATGAGCAGTTCTTC. Its protein product is CASENLAPTGYNEQFF.

The sample holds many counts of this clonotype. The CDR3 region is CASSEYFTSGTYEQYF. The CDR3 nucleotides are TGTGCCAGCAGTGAATATTTTACTAGCGGAACCTACGAGCAGTACTTC. The V and J genes are TRBV25-1 and TRBJ2-7, with 8 bases aligning to TRBD2. The CDR3 runs to 16 residues. J gave up 2 bases and V 0 bases, and 6 bases lay outside the gene matches. Germline V CDR1 and CDR2: MGHDK, SYGVNS.